The 3 T cell receptor beta chains below all came from one sample that was sequenced in a study of cytomegalovirus exposure and HLA in healthy donors. Some clones are missing from TCRdb's copy, which holds only in-frame ones; the method was immunoSEQ multiplex PCR. The sample consists of 150,000 to 200,000 clones, approximately 96% of them appearing once. Sequenced: PBMCs. Every receptor here comes from a woman aged 18-29 years in good health and CMV-seronegative.

The chain joins TRBV12-5 to TRBJ1-1, with 8 bases lining up with TRBD1. Trimming removed 6 bases from V and 0 bases from J; junction bases left unmatched: 3. The CDR3 covers 14 residues. CDR1 and CDR2 (germline): LGHNT, FRNRAP. The CDR3 is CASGPTGVNTEAFF. CDR3 DNA: TGTGCTAGTGGGCCGACAGGGGTGAACACTGAAGCTTTCTTT.

The chain recombines TRBV19 with TRBJ2-7; weak D call: TRBD1 (6 bases). The CDR3 sequence is 15 residues long. Germline V gene data show CDR1 as LNHDA and CDR2 as SQIVND (reference sequence). Between the trimmed V and J ends, which lost 1 base and 6 bases, there was a span of 16 bases. The CDR3 DNA sequence: TGTGCCAGTAGTATAGGACAGGTCCTCGGTGTCGAGCAGTACTTC. Its translation is CASSIGQVLGVEQYF.

This chain uses TRBV20-1 with TRBJ2-5; the D is unclear. The CDR3 is 11 residues long. With 1 base removed from V and 5 bases from J, the gap between germline ends came to 5 bases. CDR1 and CDR2 from the germline V gene are DFQATT and SNEGSKA (reference sequence). The CDR3 region is CSARGAETQYF. CDR3 sequence (DNA): TGCAGTGCTAGAGGGGCCGAGACCCAGTACTTC.